These 23 T cell receptor beta chains were sequenced from one sample in a study of cytomegalovirus exposure and HLA in healthy donors. PCR amplification relied on 60 Vbeta primers (plus 13 Jbeta primers). Clones were sequenced by immunoSEQ multiplex PCR, and TCRdb holds only the in-frame ones, with some missing. The top ten clones hold about 5.4% of a sample with over 100,000 clones, approximately 80% of them seen once. Sequencing used PBMCs. Source of these receptors: a woman aged 18-30 years in good health and CMV-seropositive.

The chain couples TRBV2 to TRBJ2-7; TRBD2 might be the D (5 bases). The CDR3 consists of 15 residues. V lost 3 bases to trimming and J lost 2 bases, with 14 bases between them. In germline, CDR1 is SNHLY, CDR2 FYNNEI. CDR3 sequence (DNA): TGTGCCAGCAGTGAGGAGAGAGGAGGTCCCTACGAGCAGTACTTC. Residues: CASSEERGGPYEQYF.

This clone was seen more than once but under ten times. J is TRBJ2-1 and V is TRBV6-6; 11 positions match TRBD2. V lost 1 base, J lost 10 bases, and 9 bases stayed unmatched. Per germline, CDR1 MNHNY and CDR2 SVGAGI (reference sequence). The CDR3 has 16 amino acids. The CDR3: CASSYLASGRSKEQFF. The CDR3 DNA sequence: TGTGCCAGCAGTTACTTGGCTAGCGGGAGGTCTAAGGAGCAGTTCTTC.

This clone was seen a single time. The CDR3 region is CAWSKAKAGRNQPQHF. The CDR3 DNA follows: TGTGCCTGGAGTAAGGCGAAGGCTGGGAGGAATCAGCCCCAGCATTTT. This rearrangement joins TRBV30 to TRBJ1-5; D is unresolved. V dropped 2 bases and J dropped 4 bases, with 18 bases sitting between them. CDR1 and CDR2 from the germline V gene are GTSNPN and SVGIG (reference sequence). The CDR3 runs to 16 residues.

This chain connects TRBV14 to TRBJ2-4; TRBD2 matches at 13 bases. Per germline, CDR1 SGHDN and CDR2 FVKESK. Trimming at V came to 4 bases and at J to 11 bases, leaving 2 bases not matched to a gene. The CDR3 runs 13 residues. CDR3 in DNA: TGTGCCAGCAGCCCGGGACTAGCGGGATTTCAGTACTTC. Its translation: CASSPGLAGFQYF.

The rearrangement joins TRBV4-2 to TRBJ2-3; 16 nucleotides agree with TRBD2. The junction had 11 bases not matched to a gene; V was cut back by 3 bases and J by 5 bases. The CDR3 spans 19 residues. CDR1 and CDR2 (germline): LGHNA, YNFKEQ. The CDR3 here is CASSQVPGLAGGPEDTQYF. CDR3 DNA: TGTGCCAGCAGCCAGGTCCCGGGACTAGCGGGAGGGCCTGAAGATACGCAGTATTTT.

The genes are TRBV9 and TRBJ1-4; 7 bases agree with TRBD1. The V segment lost 3 bases and the J segment 8 bases; nucleotides outside the gene matches: 10. Germline V gene sequence: CDR1 SGDLS, CDR2 YYNGEE. This CDR3 has 15 amino acids. The CDR3 DNA reads TGTGCCAGCAGCGAGGCCGGGACAGACGACGAAAAACTGTTTTTT. Encoded protein: CASSEAGTDDEKLFF.

This chain links TRBV11-2 with TRBJ2-3; 7 bases map to TRBD2. CDR3 length: 13 residues. The ends lost 5 bases at V and 4 bases at J; junction bases unmatched: 3. The germline V gene encodes CDR1 SGHAT and CDR2 FQNNGV. For the CDR3, the DNA is TGTGCCAGCAGCGGACTAGTTCCAGATACGCAGTATTTT. The encoded protein is CASSGLVPDTQYF. Using reference TRBV11-2 and TRBJ2-3 for the parts outside the CDR3, the full variable domain is EAGVAQSPRYKIIEKRQSVAFWCNPISGHATLYWYQQILGQGPKLLIQFQNNGVVDDSQLPKDRFSAERLKGVDSTLKIQPAKLEDSAVYLCASSGLVPDTQYFGPGTRLTVL.

This clone was counted a single time. This chain connects TRBV6-5 to TRBJ1-2; no firm D call. Germline CDR1 MNHEY, CDR2 SVGAGI. V lost 5 bases to trimming and J lost 3 bases, with 13 bases between them. CDR3 length: 14 amino acids. CDR3 nucleotides: TGTGCCAGCAGTCAGACGGTGGAGGACTATGGCTACACCTTC. Its protein product is CASSQTVEDYGYTF.

V gene TRBV7-3 combines with J gene TRBJ1-5; perhaps TRBD1 as D (5 bases). Germline CDR1 SGHTA, CDR2 FQGTGA. Trimming stripped 3 bases from V and 5 bases from J, with 14 bases between. This CDR3 is 15 amino acids long. The CDR3 loop reads CASSFCPGFYQPQHF. The DNA for the CDR3 is TGTGCCAGCAGCTTTTGCCCAGGGTTCTATCAGCCCCAGCATTTT.

The chain links TRBV5-6 to TRBJ2-7, with 9 bases lining up with TRBD2. Unmatched junction bases numbered 8, after V lost 4 bases and J lost 3 bases. The CDR3 is 15 amino acids. The V gene's germline CDR1 is SGHDT and CDR2 YYEEEE. The CDR3 loop reads CASSPGGSGSYEQYF. The CDR3 coding sequence is TGTGCCAGCAGCCCCGGTGGTAGCGGGAGCTACGAGCAGTACTTC.

The rearrangement joins TRBV11-2 to TRBJ1-2; 9 bases are shared with TRBD1. V gave up 3 bases and J gave up 2 bases; unmatched junction bases: 1. Germline V gives CDR1 SGHAT, CDR2 FQNNGV. This CDR3 contains 14 residues. This CDR3 reads CASSLTGGNYGYTF. CDR3 bases: TGTGCCAGCAGCTTGACAGGGGGGAACTATGGCTACACCTTC.

CDR3: CASSYSWGERPQHF. The CDR3 region has the DNA TGTGCCAGCAGTTACAGTTGGGGCGAAAGGCCCCAGCATTTT. J is TRBJ1-5 and V is TRBV6-5; D might be TRBD1 (5 bases). The germline V and J ends were trimmed by 2 bases and 9 bases, with 14 bases remaining between them. Germline CDR1 is MNHEY and CDR2 is SVGAGI. This CDR3 region has 14 residues.

This chain joins TRBV6-1 and TRBJ2-7; TRBD2 agrees at 7 bases. From germline, CDR1 is MNHNS and CDR2 SASEGT. With V trimmed by 3 bases and J by 5 bases, 10 bases remained unmatched. The CDR3 consists of 15 residues. Written as DNA, the CDR3 is TGTGCCAGCAGTGACTTGGCGGGAGTCGTCCACGAGCAGTACTTC. As protein: CASSDLAGVVHEQYF.

This clone was seen more than once but under ten times. The V and J genes are TRBV30 and TRBJ1-2; perhaps TRBD1 as D (6 bases). This CDR3 has 13 amino acids. CDR1 GTSNPN and CDR2 SVGIG come from the germline V gene (reference sequence). Between the trimmed V and J ends, which lost 2 bases and 2 bases, there was a span of 9 bases. The CDR3 here is CAWSTTGNYGYTF. CDR3 coding DNA: TGTGCCTGGAGTACCACAGGGAACTATGGCTACACCTTC.

J is TRBJ2-1 and V is TRBV19; 7 bases fit TRBD2. Per the germline V gene, CDR1 is LNHDA and CDR2 is SQIVND (reference sequence). This CDR3 spans 16 amino acids. The trim removed 3 bases at V and 1 base at J, leaving 6 bases unmatched. The CDR3 spells CASSILASGSYNEQFF. CDR3 sequence (DNA): TGTGCCAGTAGTATCTTGGCTAGCGGTTCCTACAATGAGCAGTTCTTC.

The chain is built from TRBV28 and TRBJ1-2; TRBD1 agrees at 9 bases. CDR3 size: 14 residues. Trimming took 5 bases from V and 5 from J; bases not matched to a gene: 6. The germline CDR1 and CDR2 sequences are MDHEN and SYDVKM. CDR3: CASSEQGAYYGYTF. The CDR3 DNA reads TGTGCCAGCAGTGAACAGGGGGCCTATTATGGCTACACCTTC.

The V and J genes are TRBV7-8 and TRBJ2-3, with D perhaps TRBD2 (7 bases). The CDR3 totals 16 residues. The germline V and J ends were trimmed by 1 base and 2 bases, with 13 bases remaining between them. The V gene's germline CDR1 is SGHVS and CDR2 FQNEAQ. The DNA of the CDR3 is TGTGCCAGCAGCTTAGAAGGGGGGGTTTCCACAGATACGCAGTATTTT. This sequence encodes CASSLEGGVSTDTQYF.

The gene calls are TRBV6-5 and TRBJ2-3; D unresolved. The CDR3 runs 12 residues. V was shortened by 5 bases and J by 4 bases, with 7 bases between the two germline ends. Germline-derived CDR1 and CDR2 are MNHEY and SVGAGI. CDR3 region: CASSPSSDTQYF. In DNA form, the CDR3 reads TGTGCCAGCAGTCCCTCCTCAGATACGCAGTATTTT.

V usage is TRBV5-1 and J usage is TRBJ2-7; 8 bases are shared with TRBD1. Per the germline V gene, CDR1 is SGHRS and CDR2 is YFSETQ. The CDR3 length is 15 residues. The V gene end was trimmed by 3 bases and the J gene end by 6 bases; junction bases not matched to a gene: 11. The CDR3 reads CASSWGDRNEGEQYF. The DNA for the CDR3 is TGCGCCAGCAGCTGGGGGGACAGGAACGAAGGCGAGCAGTACTTC.

The V gene is TRBV27, the J gene TRBJ2-1; tentatively, D is TRBD2 (5 bases). The CDR3 is 15 residues long. The V gene's germline CDR1 is MNHEY and CDR2 SMNVEV (reference sequence). Deletions cut 4 bases from V and 0 bases from J, with 10 bases between. CDR3 sequence: CASSYSAGSYNEQFF. The DNA of the CDR3 is TGTGCCAGCAGTTATAGCGCGGGCTCCTACAATGAGCAGTTCTTC.

The chain combines TRBV28 with TRBJ2-3; 9 bases agree with TRBD1. Per germline, CDR1 MDHEN and CDR2 SYDVKM. Trimming removed 5 bases from V and 4 bases from J; junction bases left unmatched: 7. The CDR3 spans 15 residues. The CDR3 reads CASSRRDRAPDTQYF. The CDR3 coding sequence is TGTGCCAGCAGTCGTAGGGACAGGGCCCCAGATACGCAGTATTTT.

This chain links TRBV9 with TRBJ2-3, with 8 positions matching TRBD1. CDR1 SGDLS and CDR2 YYNGEE come from the germline V gene. CDR3 length: 16 residues. The junction had 5 bases not matched to a gene; V was cut back by 0 bases and J by 2 bases. CDR3 bases: TGTGCCAGCAGCGTAGAGACAGGGGCTTACACAGATACGCAGTATTTT. This encodes CASSVETGAYTDTQYF.

A word on this clone: This likely traces to a read error, being one base from a far larger clone. Without the conserved terminal phenylalanine or tryptophan, this CDR3 likely stems from a read error. The chain is built from TRBV28 and TRBJ1-1; D ambiguous. The germline V gene has CDR1 MDHEN and CDR2 SYDVKM. The V end was cut by 3 bases, the J end by 0 bases, with 8 bases between. This CDR3 has 14 amino acids. CDR3 nucleotide sequence: TGTGCCAGCAGTTTCTCGGGAATGAACACTGAAGCTTTCGTT. As protein: CASSFSGMNTEAFV.